These 5 T cell receptor beta chains originate from one sample sequenced in a study of CD8 T cells in ankylosing spondylitis. General study findings and limits: A TCR beta motif made of 7 to 9 highly homologous variants seemed typical of ankylosing spondylitis blood.

These receptors' antigens are unknown. One entry per CDR3 protein results from TCRdb running MiXCR on the 5' RACE reads. Of some 400,000 distinct CDR3 sequences in the sample, around 22% are singletons; the top ten hold around 17%. Sequenced input: blood, either unsorted or a sorted T cell fraction (not recorded which). The receptors here all came from a male donor with ankylosing spondylitis.

The V gene is TRBV5-1, the J gene TRBJ2-5, with 9 bases aligning to TRBD1. V shed 5 bases, J shed 5 bases, and the junction held 7 bases outside the gene matches. This CDR3 comprises 14 residues. Germline CDR1 SGHRS, CDR2 YFSETQ. Written as DNA, the CDR3 is TGCGCCAGCAGGTCGGGACAGGGTTCTGAGACCCAGTACTTC. Protein sequence: CASRSGQGSETQYF. The whole variable domain, filled in from reference TRBV5-1 and TRBJ2-5, reads KAGVTQTPRYLIKTRGQQVTLSCSPISGHRSVSWYQQTPGQGLQFLFEYFSETQRNKGNFPGRFSGRQFSNSRSEMNVSTLELGDSALYLCASRSGQGSETQYFGPGTRLLVL.

The V gene is TRBV20-1, the J gene TRBJ2-7; D is perhaps TRBD1 or TRBD2 (5 bases each). There are 14 residues in the CDR3. CDR1 DFQATT and CDR2 SNEGSKA come from the germline V gene (reference sequence). Between the trimmed V and J ends, which lost 3 bases and 3 bases, there was a span of 15 bases. DNA for the CDR3: TGCAGTGCTAGCTCCCGGGACCCCCTCTACGAGCAGTACTTC. It codes for CSASSRDPLYEQYF.

The V gene is TRBV20-1, the J gene TRBJ2-3, with 8 bases fitting TRBD1. The CDR3 is 15 residues long. The germline V gene encodes CDR1 DFQATT and CDR2 SNEGSKA (reference sequence). V trimming: 5 bases; J trimming: 0 bases; junction bases outside the gene matches: 7. The CDR3 DNA sequence: TGCAGTGCTTCCTCCGGGACAGGAAGCACAGATACGCAGTATTTT. Protein product: CSASSGTGSTDTQYF.

This sequence joins TRBV14 and TRBJ2-2; D is possibly TRBD1 (6 bases). This CDR3 is built from 15 residues. Trimming shortened V by 4 bases and J by 2 bases, and 11 bases separated the two germline ends. Germline-derived CDR1 and CDR2 are SGHDN and FVKESK. CDR3 loop: CASSPRTVNTGELFF. CDR3 DNA sequence: TGTGCCAGCAGCCCTCGGACAGTAAACACCGGGGAGCTGTTTTTT.

The V call is TRBV15, the J call TRBJ2-3; 11 nucleotides match TRBD2. The germline V gene has CDR1 LNHNV and CDR2 YYDKDF (reference sequence). This CDR3 has 15 amino acids. J was trimmed by 2 bases and V by 7 bases; bases with no gene match: 5. The CDR3 DNA sequence: TGTGCCACCACACCGGGACTAGCGGTCACAGATACGCAGTATTTT. Translation: CATTPGLAVTDTQYF.